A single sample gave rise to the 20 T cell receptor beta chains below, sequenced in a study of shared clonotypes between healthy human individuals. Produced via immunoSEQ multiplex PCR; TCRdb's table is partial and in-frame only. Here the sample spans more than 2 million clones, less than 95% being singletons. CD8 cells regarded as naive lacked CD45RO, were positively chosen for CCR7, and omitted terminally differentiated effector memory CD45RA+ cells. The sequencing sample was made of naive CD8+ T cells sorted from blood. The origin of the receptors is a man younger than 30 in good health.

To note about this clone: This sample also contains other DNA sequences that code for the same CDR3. CDR3 sequence: CASSLQGTNYGYTF. The CDR3 DNA reads TGTGCCAGCAGTTTACAGGGCACTAACTATGGCTACACCTTC. This chain links TRBV28 with TRBJ1-2; weak D call: TRBD1 (5 bases). The CDR3 contains 14 residues. CDR1 is MDHEN and CDR2 is SYDVKM in the germline V gene. V was shortened by 2 bases and J by 0 bases, with 7 bases between the two germline ends.

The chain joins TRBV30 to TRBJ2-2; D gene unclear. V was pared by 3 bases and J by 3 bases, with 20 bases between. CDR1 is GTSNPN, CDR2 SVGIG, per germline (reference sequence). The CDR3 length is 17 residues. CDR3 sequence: CAWSLLPEPTDTGELFF. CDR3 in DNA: TGTGCCTGGAGCCTCCTCCCGGAACCAACGGACACCGGGGAGCTGTTTTTT.

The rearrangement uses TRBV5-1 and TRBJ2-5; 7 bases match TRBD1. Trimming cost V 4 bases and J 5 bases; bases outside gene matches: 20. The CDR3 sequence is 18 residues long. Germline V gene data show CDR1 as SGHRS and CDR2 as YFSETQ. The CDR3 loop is CASSPLPPQGVMWETQYF. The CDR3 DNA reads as TGCGCCAGCAGCCCCCTCCCCCCCCAGGGGGTGATGTGGGAGACCCAGTACTTC. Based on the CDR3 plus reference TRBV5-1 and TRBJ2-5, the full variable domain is KAGVTQTPRYLIKTRGQQVTLSCSPISGHRSVSWYQQTPGQGLQFLFEYFSETQRNKGNFPGRFSGRQFSNSRSEMNVSTLELGDSALYLCASSPLPPQGVMWETQYFGPGTRLLVL.

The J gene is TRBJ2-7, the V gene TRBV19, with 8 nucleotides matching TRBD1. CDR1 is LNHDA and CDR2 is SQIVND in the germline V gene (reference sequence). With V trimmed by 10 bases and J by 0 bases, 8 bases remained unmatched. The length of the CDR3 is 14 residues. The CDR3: CATSDRANSYEQYF. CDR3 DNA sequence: TGTGCCACCTCGGACAGGGCAAACTCCTACGAGCAGTACTTC.

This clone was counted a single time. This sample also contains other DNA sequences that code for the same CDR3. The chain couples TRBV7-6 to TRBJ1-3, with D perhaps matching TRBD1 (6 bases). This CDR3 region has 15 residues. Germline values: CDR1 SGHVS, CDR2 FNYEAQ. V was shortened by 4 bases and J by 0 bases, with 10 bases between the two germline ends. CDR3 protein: CASSSDRSSGNTIYF. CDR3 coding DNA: TGTGCCAGCAGCTCCGACAGGAGCTCTGGAAACACCATATATTTT.

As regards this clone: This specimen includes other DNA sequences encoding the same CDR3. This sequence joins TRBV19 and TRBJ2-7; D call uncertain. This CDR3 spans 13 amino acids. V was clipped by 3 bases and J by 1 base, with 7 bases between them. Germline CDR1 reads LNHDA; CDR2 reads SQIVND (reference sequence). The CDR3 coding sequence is TGTGCCAGTAGTATCGCGGTATCCTACGAGCAGTACTTC. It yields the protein CASSIAVSYEQYF. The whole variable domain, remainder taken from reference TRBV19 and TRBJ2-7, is DGGITQSPKYLFRKEGQNVTLSCEQNLNHDAMYWYRQDPGQGLRLIYYSQIVNDFQKGDIAEGYSVSREKKESFPLTVTSAQKNPTAFYLCASSIAVSYEQYFGPGTRLTVT.

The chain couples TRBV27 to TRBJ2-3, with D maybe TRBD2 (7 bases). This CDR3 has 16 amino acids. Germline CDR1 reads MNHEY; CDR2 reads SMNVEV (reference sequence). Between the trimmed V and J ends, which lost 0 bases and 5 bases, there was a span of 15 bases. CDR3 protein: CASSLSGGAGIDTQYF. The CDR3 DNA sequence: TGTGCCAGCAGTTTATCGGGGGGGGCTGGGATAGATACGCAGTATTTT.

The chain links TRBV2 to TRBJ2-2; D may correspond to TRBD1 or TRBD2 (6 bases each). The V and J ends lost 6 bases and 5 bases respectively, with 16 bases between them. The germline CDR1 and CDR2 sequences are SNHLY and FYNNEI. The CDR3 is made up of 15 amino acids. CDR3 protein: CASSAGQGWTGELFF. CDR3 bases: TGTGCCAGCAGCGCGGGACAAGGTTGGACCGGGGAGCTGTTTTTT.

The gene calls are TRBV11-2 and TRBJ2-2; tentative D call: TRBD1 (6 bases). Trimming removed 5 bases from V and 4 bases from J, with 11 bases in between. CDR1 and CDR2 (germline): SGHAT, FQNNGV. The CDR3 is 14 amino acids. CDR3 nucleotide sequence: TGTGCCAGCAGCGCTACAGGGTTCACCGGGGAGCTGTTTTTT. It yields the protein CASSATGFTGELFF.

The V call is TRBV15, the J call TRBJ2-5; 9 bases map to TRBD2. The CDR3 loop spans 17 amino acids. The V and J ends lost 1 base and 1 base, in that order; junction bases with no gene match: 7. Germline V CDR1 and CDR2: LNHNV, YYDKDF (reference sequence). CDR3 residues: CATSRVLGLALQETQYF. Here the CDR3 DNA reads TGTGCCACCAGCAGAGTGTTGGGACTAGCTCTCCAAGAGACCCAGTACTTC.

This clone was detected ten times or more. The CDR3 here is CAWEGTGGNQPQHF. The CDR3 nucleotides are TGTGCCTGGGAAGGGACAGGGGGCAATCAGCCCCAGCATTTT. This sequence joins TRBV30 and TRBJ1-5; TRBD1 matches at 10 bases. From germline, CDR1 is GTSNPN and CDR2 SVGIG (reference sequence). With V trimmed by 5 bases and J by 2 bases, 3 bases remained unmatched. The CDR3 runs to 14 residues. Looking up the rest from reference TRBV30 and TRBJ1-5 gives the full variable domain: SQTIHQWPATLVQPVGSPLSLECTVEGTSNPNLYWYRQAAGRGLQLLFYSVGIGQISSEVPQNLSASRPQDRQFILSSKKLLLSDSGFYLCAWEGTGGNQPQHFGDGTRLSIL.

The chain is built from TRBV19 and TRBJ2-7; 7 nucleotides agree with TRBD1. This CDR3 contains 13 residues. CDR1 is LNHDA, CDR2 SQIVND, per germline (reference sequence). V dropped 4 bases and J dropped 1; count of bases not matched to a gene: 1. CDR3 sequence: CASSTDRSYEQYF. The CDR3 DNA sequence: TGTGCCAGTAGTACGGACAGGTCCTACGAGCAGTACTTC.

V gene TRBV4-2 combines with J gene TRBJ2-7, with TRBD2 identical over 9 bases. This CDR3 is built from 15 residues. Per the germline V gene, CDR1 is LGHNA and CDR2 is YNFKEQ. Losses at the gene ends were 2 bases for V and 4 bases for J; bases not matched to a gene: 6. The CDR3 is CASSQSLAGAYEQYF. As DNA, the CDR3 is TGTGCCAGCAGCCAATCACTAGCGGGCGCGTACGAGCAGTACTTC.

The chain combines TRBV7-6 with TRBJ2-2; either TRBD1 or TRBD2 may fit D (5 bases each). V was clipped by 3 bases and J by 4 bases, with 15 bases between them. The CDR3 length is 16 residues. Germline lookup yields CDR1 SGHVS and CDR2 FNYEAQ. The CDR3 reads CASSLDTRATTGELFF. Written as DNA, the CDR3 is TGTGCCAGCAGCTTGGACACGCGGGCAACCACCGGGGAGCTGTTTTTT.

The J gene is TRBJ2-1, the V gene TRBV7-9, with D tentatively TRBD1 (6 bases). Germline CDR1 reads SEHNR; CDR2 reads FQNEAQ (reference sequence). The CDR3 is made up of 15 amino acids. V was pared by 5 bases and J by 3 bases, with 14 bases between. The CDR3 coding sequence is TGTGCCAGCAGCCACAACAGGGATTTCTACAATGAGCAGTTCTTC. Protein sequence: CASSHNRDFYNEQFF.

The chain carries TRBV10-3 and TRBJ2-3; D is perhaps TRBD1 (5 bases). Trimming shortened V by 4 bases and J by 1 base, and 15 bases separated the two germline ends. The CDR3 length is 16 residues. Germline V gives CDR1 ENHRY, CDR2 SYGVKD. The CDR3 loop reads CAISAPVGAGTDTQYF. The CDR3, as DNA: TGTGCCATCAGTGCCCCCGTAGGGGCCGGCACAGATACGCAGTATTTT.

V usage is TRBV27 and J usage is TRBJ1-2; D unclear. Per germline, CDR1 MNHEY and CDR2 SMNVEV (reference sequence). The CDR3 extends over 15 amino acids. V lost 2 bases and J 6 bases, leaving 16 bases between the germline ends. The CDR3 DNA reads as TGTGCCAGCAGTTTAAGGGCGGGAAGGGTGGATGGCTACACCTTC. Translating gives CASSLRAGRVDGYTF.

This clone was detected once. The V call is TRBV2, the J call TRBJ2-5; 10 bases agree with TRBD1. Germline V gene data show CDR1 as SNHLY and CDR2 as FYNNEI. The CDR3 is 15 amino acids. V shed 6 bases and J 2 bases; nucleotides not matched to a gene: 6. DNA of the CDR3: TGTGCCAGCAGCGGGACAGGGGTCGATCAAGAGACCCAGTACTTC. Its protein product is CASSGTGVDQETQYF.

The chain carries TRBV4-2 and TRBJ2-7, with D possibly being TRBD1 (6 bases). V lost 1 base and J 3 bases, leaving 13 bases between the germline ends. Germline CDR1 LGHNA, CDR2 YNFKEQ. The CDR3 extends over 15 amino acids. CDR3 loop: CASSQVLGAGYEQYF. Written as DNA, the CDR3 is TGTGCCAGCAGCCAAGTCTTGGGGGCCGGCTACGAGCAGTACTTC.

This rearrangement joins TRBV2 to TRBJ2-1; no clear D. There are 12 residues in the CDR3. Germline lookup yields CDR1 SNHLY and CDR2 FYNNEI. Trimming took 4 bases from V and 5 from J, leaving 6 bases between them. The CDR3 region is CASSGAHNEQFF. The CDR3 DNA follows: TGTGCCAGCAGTGGGGCCCACAATGAGCAGTTCTTC.